One sample yielded the 2 T cell receptor beta chains listed below, sequenced in a study of spatial heterogeneity in lung cancer. TCRdb re-called the 5' RACE reads through MiXCR, storing one row per CDR3 protein. The sample includes more than 95,000 distinct CDR3 sequences, 10% to 15% of them seen just once. The time point here: blood at routine non-recurrence follow-up after resection. Sequencing was performed on whole RNA extracted from tumor and nontumor lung tissue, or from frozen PBMC, and the material was left unsorted. This sample comprised PBMCs, obtained at follow-up. Receptors originate from a male donor with early-stage non-small cell lung cancer.

This clonotype has ten or more counts. This chain uses TRBV6-5 with TRBJ1-1; D unclear. In germline, CDR1 is MNHEY, CDR2 SVGAGI. The CDR3 is 13 amino acids. V lost 6 bases to trimming and J lost 6 bases, with 14 bases between them. DNA for the CDR3: TGTGCCAGCAGCCTCCAACCCTCAGCTGAAGCTTTCTTT. Translation: CASSLQPSAEAFF.

Details on this clonotype: Germline is not matched at one junction end, which may reflect a read error. This sequence joins TRBV12-3 or TRBV12-4 and TRBJ2-5; TRBD1 matches 8 bases. CDR3 length: 14 amino acids. The CDR3: CASSFGTGQGTQYF. CDR3 nucleotide sequence: TGTGCCAGCAGTTTTGGGACAGGCCAAGGGACCCAGTACTTC.